This T cell receptor (beta chain) was sequenced in a study of breast tumors, draining lymph nodes, adjacent tissues. Broader study findings: The lymph node origin of tumor T cells was framed as consistent with a hypothesis, not demonstrated. Most tumor T cells seemingly derive from lymph node, then expand in tumor. Compared with lymph nodes, tumors were less diverse; compared with nontumor tissue, more. Luminal-like breast cancer showed significantly higher tumor–nontumor repertoire similarity than basal-like.

Breast cancer patients provided tissue from their axillary draining lymph nodes. The CDR3 is 14 amino acids. The V end lost 4 bases, the J end lost 5 bases, and 15 bases lay between the germline ends. Germline V gene sequence: CDR1 SGHRS, CDR2 YFSETQ. Each CDR3 protein is one row after TCRdb ran MiXCR on the multiplex PCR reads. This sample carries approximately 180,000 distinct CDR3 sequences, 25% to 40% of them seen once, and the ten largest clones take around 4%. This clonotype was found many times. Its antigen is not identified. Material: axillary lymph node tissue. The chain employs TRBV5-1 and TRBJ2-5, with a tentative D call TRBD1 (6 bases). The origin of this receptor is a female donor with breast cancer. Some clones in this sample may be carry-over from other donors' samples. DNA of the CDR3: TGCGCCAGCAGCATCCGGACAGTGCGGGAGACCCAGTACTTC. Its protein is CASSIRTVRETQYF.